The sequence of this T cell receptor (beta chain) was determined in a study of T cells after yellow fever vaccination. General observations from the study: From the bulk population, abundant clonotypes could contaminate and appear within FACS-sorted repertoires.

The CDR3 spans 17 residues. The germline gives CDR1 SGHTA, CDR2 FQGTGA. J lost 7 bases, V lost 4 bases, and 9 bases had no gene match. TCRdb reprocessed the 5' RACE reads via MiXCR and lists one record per CDR3 protein. Among hundreds of thousands of distinct CDR3 sequences, around 12% were seen once, and the ten largest hold about 15%. Turning to this clonotype: Its antigen is still unknown.

The TCR comes from a man aged 25 to 45 who received the YFV17D yellow fever vaccine. Sequenced here: PBMCs, sampled on the day of the yellow fever booster vaccination. V is TRBV7-3 and J is TRBJ2-1, with 14 bases that match TRBD2. CDR3: CASSSQPGLAGGNEQFF. CDR3 coding DNA: TGTGCCAGCAGCTCCCAACCCGGACTAGCGGGAGGAAATGAGCAGTTCTTC.